This T cell receptor beta chain was identified in a study of blood T cell repertoires in COVID-19 (dated by TCRdb to between 2020 and 2021). For the wider study: The collaborator samples originated in the United States, Italy and Spain and spanned the acute and convalescent phases of COVID-19. Subjects who had been exposed to COVID-19, were actively infected with it, or had recovered from it provided the deeply sampled blood TCRbeta repertoires that made up the dataset. The prospective study material was composed of cDNA or gDNA derived from T cells, B-cell-depleted T cells, or PBMCs. A freely available public database, intended as a resource for researchers studying the immune response to SARS-CoV-2, is where the repertoires were released. A de-identified subject ID, COVID-19 status, age in years and sex were almost always included in the sample metadata. Where available, HLA class I and class II types were taken from metadata supplied by the sample provider and were not determined by assay-based typing. Samples were obtained from the ongoing ImmuneRACE study (first 160 participants) and from 1,254 subjects provided by 6 global collaborators.

The CDR3 spans 14 residues, from the cysteine through the phenylalanine. The sequence is cut down to CDR3 DNA, 42 bases in frame from base 1. At the junction V is shortened by 7 bases and J by 7 bases, with 14 bases in between. Via the germline V gene, CDR1 is MDHEN and CDR2 SYDVKM. TCRbeta CDR3 regions were amplified from genomic DNA using the immunoSEQ Assay, a bias-controlled multiplex PCR. In the authors' own workflow: The number of nucleated cells in each sample was estimated from the amplification of reference gene primers within the assay. To quantify the absolute abundance of each unique TCRbeta CDR3 rearrangement, sequence reads were collapsed and filtered. Productive Simpson clonality was computed per sample as the square root of Simpson's diversity index over productive rearrangements. The table was pulled from immuneACCESS by TCRdb, which kept in-frame rearrangements only. Such tables lose some clones; where checked, under half of the loss comes from unresolved V genes, and the rest has no known cause. That table furnishes V, J and clone size, whereas the DNA furnished D and trimming. The table for this sample lists about 190,000 clones; about four fifths of them were counted only once. Approximately 3% of the sample lies in the top ten.

The paper's findings and limits, for the study overall: Clinical and demographic metadata were provided uncurated, with the amount varying by source and participant.

In the prospective study, participants were roughly 18 to 89 years old, resided in about two dozen geographic areas of the United States, and were enrolled through a virtual design. Cohort assignment in the prospective study relied on participant-reported clinical history from a screening survey and a study questionnaire. For ImmuneRACE Cohort 3, a participant was defined as recovered based on two consecutive negative NP/OP PCR tests, clearance by a healthcare professional, or resolution of symptoms. In the prospective study, mobile phlebotomists collected whole blood, serum and a nasopharyngeal or oropharyngeal swab from each participant. Prospective study participants could optionally give additional blood draws and questionnaires over an approximately two-month period. Before DNA extraction, prospective study blood samples were shipped either frozen or at room temperature. Notes on this clone: Its antigen is currently not known. Per-base quality was not reported, and no clone a single base away is much larger than it.

The sequencing sample was made of PBMCs or T cells enriched from blood (not recorded which). This TCR derives from a woman between 25 and 40 years old who had recovered from COVID-19. The chain is assembled from TRBV28 and TRBJ1-6; possibly the D gene is TRBD1, per 6 matching bases. The bases read TGTGCCAGCATCGCCACAGGGTTAAATTCACCCCTCCACTTT. Translated, this is CASIATGLNSPLHF.